This paragraph reports one T cell receptor beta chain. Under the authors' procedure: The authors estimated nucleated cell counts from reference gene primer amplification. Sequencing used immunoSEQ multiplex PCR; TCRdb keeps in-frame clones, though not all of them. From that table come the V and J calls and clone size; the DNA was used to work out D and trimming. The data show 40,000 to 60,000 clones, 86% seen once. This sample is drawn from a study of blood T cell repertoires in COVID-19. Study in general: Specimens from acute and convalescent COVID-19 originated in the United States, Italy and Spain. Sources were T cells, B-cell-depleted T cells, or PBMCs; the material itself was cDNA or gDNA.

The germline V gene encodes CDR1 MRHNA and CDR2 SNTAGT. The CDR3 consists of 16 residues. V was pared by 2 bases and J by 3 bases, with 11 bases between. The specimen sequenced was peripheral blood. The receptor's source is a human donor in a cohort sampled during active COVID-19. The gene calls are TRBV6-4 and TRBJ1-6; D is ambiguous. The CDR3 coding sequence is TGTGCCAGCAGTGACGCCTCCCACATCTATAATTCACCCCTCCACTTT. Translated, it gives CASSDASHIYNSPLHF.